These 4 T cell receptor beta chains were sequenced from one sample in a study of blood T cell repertoires in COVID-19. Clones were read by immunoSEQ multiplex PCR, and TCRdb kept only the in-frame ones, dropping some. The sample records 360,000 or so clones, roughly 86% being singletons. Material for sequencing was PBMCs or T cells enriched from blood (not recorded which). The receptors derive from a woman under 40 who had recovered from COVID-19.

The V call is TRBV10-1, the J call TRBJ2-7, with 7 bases matching TRBD1. Germline CDR1 WNHNN, CDR2 SYGVQD (reference sequence). CDR3 length: 13 amino acids. The V segment lost 5 bases and the J segment 2 bases; nucleotides outside the gene matches: 3. This chain's CDR3 is CASSFDRAYEQYF. The CDR3, as DNA: TGCGCCAGCAGTTTCGACAGGGCCTACGAGCAGTACTTC.

V usage is TRBV18 and J usage is TRBJ2-5, with D possibly being TRBD1 (6 bases). The CDR3 is 14 residues long. Trimming stripped 2 bases from V and 4 bases from J, with 11 bases between. Germline values: CDR1 KGHSH, CDR2 LQKENI. CDR3 in DNA: TGTGCCAGCTCACCAGGACAGTTCTTAGAGACCCAGTACTTC. Translation gives CASSPGQFLETQYF.

The gene calls are TRBV12-3 or TRBV12-4 and TRBJ2-7; D gene unclear. Trimming took off 3 bases at V and 5 bases at J, with 8 bases between the two ends. CDR3 size: 12 residues. The CDR3 region has the DNA TGTGCCAGCAGTTTTTGGCAAGACGAGCAGTACTTC. The encoded protein is CASSFWQDEQYF.

This chain uses TRBV5-1 with TRBJ2-1; 13 bases are shared with TRBD2. CDR1 and CDR2 from the germline V gene are SGHRS and YFSETQ. The CDR3 is made up of 16 amino acids. Trimming cost V 0 bases and J 7 bases; bases outside gene matches: 4. The CDR3 nucleotides read TGCGCCAGCAGCTTGGGGGGACTAGCGGGGATAAATGAGCAGTTCTTC. Encoded protein: CASSLGGLAGINEQFF. Supplemented by reference TRBV5-1 and TRBJ2-1, the full variable domain reads KAGVTQTPRYLIKTRGQQVTLSCSPISGHRSVSWYQQTPGQGLQFLFEYFSETQRNKGNFPGRFSGRQFSNSRSEMNVSTLELGDSALYLCASSLGGLAGINEQFFGPGTRLTVL.